This note documents a single T cell receptor (beta chain) sequence. Its ends do not fully match the called genes, so a read error is possible. The data derive from a study of blood T cell repertoires in COVID-19. Background on the study: There were acute and convalescent COVID-19 samples, and they came from the United States, Italy and Spain. The analysed material was cDNA or gDNA that came from T cells, B-cell-depleted T cells, or PBMCs.

Authors' data handling: For nucleated cells, counts were estimated from reference gene primer amplification. Assay: immunoSEQ multiplex PCR; the TCRdb copy retains only in-frame clones and omits some. V and J calls and clone size are given by that table; D and trimming were obtained from the DNA. The data show around 60,000 clones, approximately 86% seen once. Germline CDR1 reads MGHRA; CDR2 reads YSYEKL. CDR3 length equals 12 residues. This clonotype was sampled from a man in his forties or fifties with acute or convalescent COVID-19. The V gene is TRBV4-1, the J gene TRBJ2-1, with 10 nucleotides matching TRBD1. Material for sequencing was peripheral blood. The CDR3 DNA follows: TGCGCCAGCAGTCTCGGACAGGGGGGGTTGGTCTTC. The encoded protein is CASSLGQGGLVF.